One TCR beta chain is described in this entry. What it binds is not known. This could be a read error, since a much larger clone is one nucleotide away. Axillary draining lymph nodes of breast cancer patients supplied the node samples. This record comes from a study of breast tumors, draining lymph nodes, adjacent tissues. Findings and caveats of the study: That most tumor T cells come from lymph nodes remained unproven. Most tumor T cells seemingly derive from lymph node, then expand in tumor.

TCRdb passed the multiplex PCR reads through MiXCR, listing each CDR3 protein once. The table lists about 200,000 distinct CDR3 sequences, approximately 33% of them singletons. V gave up 5 bases and J gave up 6 bases, with 12 bases separating them. The germline V gene encodes CDR1 MNHNS and CDR2 SASEGT. The CDR3 has 13 amino acids. Specimen: axillary lymph node tissue. The gene calls are TRBV6-1 and TRBJ2-3; possible D gene TRBD1, 5 bases. This receptor was obtained from a female donor with breast cancer. Some clones in this sample may be carry-over from other donors' samples. The CDR3 sequence: CASSLEPGDTQYF. CDR3 nucleotides: TGTGCCAGCAGTCTTGAACCAGGGGATACGCAGTATTTT.